This T cell receptor beta chain was sequenced during a study of identical twins. One entry per CDR3 protein, called by TCRdb with MiXCR from the 5' RACE reads. The sample has approximately 1.8 million distinct CDR3 sequences; less than 35% are singletons. Trimming pared 0 bases from V and 0 bases from J, leaving 8 bases between. Germline CDR1 reads LGHNA; CDR2 reads YNFKEQ. This CDR3 is built from 15 residues. This clonotype has only a few counts. The V call is TRBV4-2, the J call TRBJ1-1; D not resolved. The TCR was taken from a newborn girl in good health. Sequenced: cord blood. For the CDR3, the DNA is TGTGCCAGCAGCCAAGATAGGCAGTTGAACACTGAAGCTTTCTTT. The encoded protein is CASSQDRQLNTEAFF.